One sample yielded the 24 T cell receptor beta chains listed below, sequenced in a study of blood T cell repertoires in COVID-19. Using immunoSEQ multiplex PCR, the repertoire was profiled, and TCRdb retains in-frame clones only, with some absent. In the table there are some 130,000 clones, 85% to 90% of which are singletons. The sequenced sample consisted of peripheral blood. The receptors come from a man aged 60-69 years with COVID-19, enrolled during active disease.

This sequence joins TRBV6-5 and TRBJ1-2; 7 bases line up with TRBD1. This CDR3 is 15 amino acids long. From germline, CDR1 is MNHEY and CDR2 SVGAGI. The J segment lost 2 bases and the V segment lost 5 bases, leaving 8 bases of the junction unmatched. This CDR3 reads CASSTPDRLNYGYTF. CDR3 coding DNA: TGTGCCAGCAGTACCCCGGACAGGTTGAACTATGGCTACACCTTC.

The chain joins TRBV6-2 or TRBV6-3 to TRBJ2-3; no clear D gene. Germline assignment: CDR1 MNHEY and CDR2 SVGEGT. This CDR3 has 12 residues. Trimming cost V 1 base and J 5 bases, with 4 bases left between them. DNA for the CDR3: TGTGCCAGCAGTTACTTCGGAGATACGCAGTATTTT. Protein: CASSYFGDTQYF.

The chain combines TRBV6-5 with TRBJ2-1; D possibly corresponds to TRBD1 (6 bases). Between the trimmed V and J ends, which lost 5 bases and 5 bases, there was a span of 13 bases. The CDR3 runs 14 residues. Looked up from germline, CDR1 is MNHEY and CDR2 is SVGAGI. This CDR3 is CASSLPGQHNEQFF. In DNA, the CDR3 is TGTGCCAGCAGTCTTCCCGGACAGCACAATGAGCAGTTCTTC.

The gene calls are TRBV19 and TRBJ1-1, with TRBD1 as a possible D gene (5 bases). Germline V gives CDR1 LNHDA, CDR2 SQIVND (reference sequence). Trimming took off 6 bases at V and 5 bases at J, with 10 bases between the two ends. The CDR3 contains 12 residues. Here the CDR3 DNA reads TGTGCCAGTAGCCGGCCAGGGACTGAAGCTTTCTTT. Amino acids: CASSRPGTEAFF.

Regarding this clone: The identical CDR3 is also encoded by other nucleotide sequences in the sample. The V gene is TRBV30, the J gene TRBJ1-2; TRBD1 might be the D (5 bases). The CDR3 runs 11 residues. The V end was cut by 2 bases, the J end by 7 bases, with 8 bases between. The germline V gene has CDR1 GTSNPN and CDR2 SVGIG (reference sequence). The CDR3 reads CAWSPGGGYTF. The CDR3 bases are TGTGCCTGGAGTCCGGGGGGTGGCTACACCTTC.

The chain carries TRBV29-1 and TRBJ1-1; 8 nucleotides line up with TRBD1. The V and J ends lost 4 bases and 10 bases, in that order; junction bases with no gene match: 14. The CDR3 covers 14 residues. The germline V gene encodes CDR1 SQVTM and CDR2 ANQGSEA. The CDR3 spells CSVVRGWARGRAFF. For the CDR3, the DNA is TGCAGCGTTGTGAGGGGGTGGGCCAGGGGGCGAGCTTTCTTT.

This chain connects TRBV5-1 to TRBJ2-2; possibly TRBD2 for D (6 bases). The V end was cut by 0 bases, the J end by 0 bases, with 15 bases between. The CDR3 is 18 residues long. Germline V CDR1 and CDR2: SGHRS, YFSETQ. The CDR3 loop reads CASSLALGGAANTGELFF. CDR3 bases: TGCGCCAGCAGCTTGGCCCTGGGCGGGGCCGCGAACACCGGGGAGCTGTTTTTT.

This sequence joins TRBV10-3 and TRBJ2-7, with D perhaps TRBD2 (5 bases). Germline V CDR1 and CDR2: ENHRY, SYGVKD. V lost 0 bases, J lost 7 bases, and 7 bases lay in between. This CDR3 region has 12 residues. CDR3 nucleotides: TGTGCCATCAGTGAGTCGTCGGGGGAGCAGTACTTC. Translating it yields CAISESSGEQYF.

The rearrangement links TRBV29-1 to TRBJ1-4; TRBD1 aligns across 8 bases. V was clipped by 4 bases and J by 7 bases; unmatched bases: 8. The CDR3 length is 14 residues. CDR1 SQVTM and CDR2 ANQGSEA come from the germline V gene. In DNA form, the CDR3 reads TGCAGCGTTGCGTATCCCGACAGGGGTGAAAAACTGTTTTTT. This codes for CSVAYPDRGEKLFF.

The rearrangement uses TRBV11-2 and TRBJ1-3; the D is unclear. Germline V gene sequence: CDR1 SGHAT, CDR2 FQNNGV. The CDR3 runs to 11 residues. V lost 8 bases and J lost 1, with 3 bases in between. The CDR3 DNA reads TGTGCCAGCCGGTCTGGAAACACCATATATTTT. It codes for CASRSGNTIYF.

The chain joins TRBV30 to TRBJ1-4; TRBD1 is a possible D gene (6 bases). Germline CDR1 is GTSNPN and CDR2 is SVGIG (reference sequence). CDR3 size: 13 residues. Trimming took off 3 bases at V and 4 bases at J, with 9 bases between the two ends. The CDR3 sequence is CAWRKDSNEKLFF. The CDR3 DNA sequence: TGTGCCTGGAGGAAGGACAGTAATGAAAAACTGTTTTTT.

This chain uses TRBV14 with TRBJ1-2; 11 bases map to TRBD1. V shed 1 base and J 6 bases; nucleotides not matched to a gene: 4. The CDR3 length is 15 residues. Looked up from germline, CDR1 is SGHDN and CDR2 is FVKESK. The CDR3 DNA sequence: TGTGCCAGCAGCCAAGGGACAGGGGGCTTGAATGGCTACACCTTC. Protein product: CASSQGTGGLNGYTF.

This sequence joins TRBV3-1 (or the pseudogene TRBV3-2) and TRBJ1-1; the match to TRBD1 covers 8 bases. Trimming at V came to 5 bases and at J to 4 bases, leaving 9 bases not matched to a gene. This CDR3 is built from 15 residues. Germline CDR1 reads LGHDT; CDR2 reads YNNKEL (reference sequence). Written as DNA, the CDR3 is TGTGCCAGCAGCTCTACACCAACAGGGGGCACTGAAGCTTTCTTT. As protein: CASSSTPTGGTEAFF.

The V and J genes are TRBV6-6 and TRBJ1-6, with unresolved D. The CDR3 extends over 14 amino acids. Germline CDR1 MNHNY, CDR2 SVGAGI (reference sequence). Trimming removed 8 bases at V and 8 bases at J, with 16 bases between. The CDR3 reads CASRRGGRDSPLHF. The DNA of the CDR3 is TGTGCCAGCCGGAGAGGAGGACGCGATTCACCCCTCCACTTT.

The chain joins TRBV12-3 or TRBV12-4 to TRBJ1-4; D remains unclear. Trimming shortened V by 3 bases and J by 2 bases, and 4 bases separated the two germline ends. This CDR3 comprises 13 residues. CDR3 sequence reads: CASSFSTNEKLFF. The CDR3 bases are TGTGCCAGCAGTTTTAGCACTAATGAAAAACTGTTTTTT.

The V and J genes are TRBV10-3 and TRBJ2-3, with TRBD2 identical over 10 bases. Germline CDR1 is ENHRY and CDR2 is SYGVKD. J lost 2 bases, V lost 11 bases, and 7 bases had no gene match. This CDR3 contains 14 residues. The CDR3 loop is CAVSGTSDTDTQYF. CDR3 DNA sequence: TGTGCCGTTTCCGGGACTAGCGACACAGATACGCAGTATTTT.

This chain joins TRBV5-1 and TRBJ2-1; a possible D gene is TRBD1 (6 bases). V lost 0 bases and J 8 bases, leaving 15 bases between the germline ends. CDR1 and CDR2 from the germline V gene are SGHRS and YFSETQ. This CDR3 has 15 amino acids. The CDR3: CASSLGGTKAYEQFF. The CDR3 nucleotides are TGCGCCAGCAGCTTGGGTGGGACAAAGGCGTATGAGCAGTTCTTC.

The chain carries TRBV19 and TRBJ2-7; TRBD1 matches at 9 bases. Germline V gene lookup returns CDR1 LNHDA and CDR2 SQIVND (reference sequence). V gave up 4 bases and J gave up 0 bases; unmatched junction bases: 10. This CDR3 comprises 17 residues. The CDR3 DNA follows: TGTGCCAGTAGTACCCCCGGCGGGGACAGGGACTCCTACGAGCAGTACTTC. Its protein product is CASSTPGGDRDSYEQYF.

The CDR3 loop reads CASSQDDSSGESFKNIQYF. CDR3 coding DNA: TGTGCCAGCAGCCAAGATGATTCCAGCGGGGAGTCCTTCAAAAACATTCAGTACTTC. The genes are TRBV3-1 (or the pseudogene TRBV3-2) and TRBJ2-4; 7 bases map to TRBD2. This CDR3 comprises 19 residues. Per germline, CDR1 LGHDT and CDR2 YNNKEL (reference sequence). V dropped 0 bases and J dropped 3; count of bases not matched to a gene: 14.

The V call is TRBV5-1, the J call TRBJ1-2; TRBD1 aligns across 10 bases. Germline V gives CDR1 SGHRS, CDR2 YFSETQ. Trimming at V came to 6 bases and at J to 8 bases, leaving 13 bases not matched to a gene. This CDR3 has 15 amino acids. Here the CDR3 reads CASNQVGGTGVGYTF. CDR3 in DNA: TGCGCCAGCAACCAAGTTGGAGGGACAGGGGTAGGCTACACCTTC.

The chain is built from TRBV5-8 and TRBJ1-1; possible D gene TRBD1, 6 bases. The CDR3 has 17 residues. The V gene lost 2 bases and the J gene lost 0 bases, with 17 bases spanning the gap. The germline CDR1 and CDR2 sequences are SGHTS and YDEGEE. Here the CDR3 reads CASSFLGTGSMNTEAFF. CDR3 in DNA: TGTGCCAGCAGCTTTCTTGGCACAGGGTCTATGAACACTGAAGCTTTCTTT.

V usage is TRBV28 and J usage is TRBJ1-6, with unresolved D. Trimming cost V 3 bases and J 6 bases, with 12 bases left between them. The CDR3 covers 15 residues. CDR1 and CDR2 from the germline V gene are MDHEN and SYDVKM. The CDR3 DNA reads as TGTGCCAGCAGTTTGAGGGAGATGGGTAATTCACCCCTCCACTTT. It yields the protein CASSLREMGNSPLHF.

The CDR3 DNA reads TGTGCCAGCAGCATTACCCACAGGGGGCGGACAGATACGCAGTATTTT. The encoded protein is CASSITHRGRTDTQYF. The rearrangement uses TRBV28 and TRBJ2-3; 9 bases line up with TRBD1. CDR3 length equals 16 residues. Germline V lookup: CDR1 MDHEN, CDR2 SYDVKM. J gave up 3 bases and V 6 bases, and 10 bases lay outside the gene matches. Filled out from reference TRBV28 and TRBJ2-3, the complete variable domain reads DVKVTQSSRYLVKRTGEKVFLECVQDMDHENMFWYRQDPGLGLRLIYFSYDVKMKEKGDIPEGYSVSREKKERFSLILESASTNQTSMYLCASSITHRGRTDTQYFGPGTRLTVL.

This sequence joins TRBV12-3 or TRBV12-4 and TRBJ1-5; 7 bases line up with TRBD1. This CDR3 comprises 13 residues. The V gene end was trimmed by 5 bases and the J gene end by 7 bases; junction bases not matched to a gene: 5. The CDR3 region has the DNA TGTGCCAGCAGTCTACGGGACAGCCAGCCCCAGCATTTT. Its translation: CASSLRDSQPQHF.